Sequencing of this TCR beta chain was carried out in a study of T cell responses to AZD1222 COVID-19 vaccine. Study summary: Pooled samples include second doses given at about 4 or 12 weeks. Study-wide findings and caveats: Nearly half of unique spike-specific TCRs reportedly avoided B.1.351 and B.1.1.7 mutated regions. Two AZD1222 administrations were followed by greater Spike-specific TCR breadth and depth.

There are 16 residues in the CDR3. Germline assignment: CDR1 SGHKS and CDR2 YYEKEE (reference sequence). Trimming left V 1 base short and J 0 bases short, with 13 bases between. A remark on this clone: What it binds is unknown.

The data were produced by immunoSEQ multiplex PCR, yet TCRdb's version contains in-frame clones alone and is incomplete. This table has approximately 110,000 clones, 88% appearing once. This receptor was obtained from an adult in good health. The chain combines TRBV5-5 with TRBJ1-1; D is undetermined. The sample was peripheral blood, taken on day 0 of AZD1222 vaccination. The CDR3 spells CASSLNPTGMNTEAFF. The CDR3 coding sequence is TGTGCCAGCAGCTTGAATCCCACGGGGATGAACACTGAAGCTTTCTTT.